A selection of T cell receptor beta chains follows, all from one sample in a study of T cells in Graves' hyperthyroidism and ophthalmopathy. TCRdb fed the multiplex PCR reads into MiXCR, producing one record per CDR3 protein. Of around 440,000 distinct CDR3 sequences listed, 15% to 19% are singletons. Sequencing was carried out using blood. Receptors were obtained from a woman under 30 with Graves' hyperthyroidism. Both conserved end residues are part of each CDR3. The D gene is left open where the match is weak. Size tells how often a clone was seen (once, few, many) or the class of an expanded clone, and some rows leave it out.

v_call	d_call	clone_size	j_call	cdr3_nt	cdr3_aa
TRBV7-9	TRBD1	few	TRBJ1-6	TGTGCCAGCAGCTCAGGCGGGGACAGGTTTAATTCACCCCTCCACTTT	CASSSGGDRFNSPLHF
TRBV5-1	-	-	TRBJ2-1	TGCGCCAGCAGCTTGGACCCAGGGGTTGAGCAGTTCTTC	CASSLDPGVEQFF
TRBV2	TRBD1	many	TRBJ1-2	TGTGCCAGCAGCCTTACAAACCCCGGGACAGGGTTTGATGGCTACACCTTC	CASSLTNPGTGFDGYTF
TRBV11-2	-	many	TRBJ2-1	TGTGCCAGCAGCTTAGTCGCCGGCGGTAATGAGCAGTTCTTC	CASSLVAGGNEQFF
TRBV9	-	few	TRBJ2-3	TGTGCCAGCAGCGTAGTCAGTGGGGGTAGCACAGATACGCAGTATTTT	CASSVVSGGSTDTQYF
TRBV24-1	-	many	TRBJ2-3	TGTGCCACCAGTGACCATCGACTCGGGATAAGAGATACGCAGTATTTT	CATSDHRLGIRDTQYF
TRBV2	-	many	TRBJ2-5	TGTGCCAGCCTTCTGCGGGAGACCCAGTACTTC	CASLLRETQYF
TRBV7-9	-	-	TRBJ1-1	TGTGCCAGCAGCTCCCCTCGGGACCGAGACACTGAAGCTTTCTTT	CASSSPRDRDTEAFF
TRBV19	-	-	TRBJ1-1	TGTGCCAGTAGCACTCCGGAGGACGGACCGAACACTGAAGCTTTCTTT	CASSTPEDGPNTEAFF
TRBV7-2	-	many	TRBJ2-4	TGTGCCAGCAGCCCCCGGGGACTGCGGAACATTCAGTACTTC	CASSPRGLRNIQYF
TRBV20-1	-	-	TRBJ2-6	TGCAGTGCTAGAGTTCGGGCTCACTCTGGGGCCAACGTCCTGACTTTC	CSARVRAHSGANVLTF
TRBV6-1	-	many	TRBJ1-1	TGTGCCAGCAGTGAACAAGGGACCCCGAACACTGAAGCTTTCTTT	CASSEQGTPNTEAFF
TRBV24-1	-	many	TRBJ2-3	TGTGCCACCAGTGCGGCGGGTGTGCAGTATTTT	CATSAAGVQYF
TRBV6-1	-	few	TRBJ1-3	TGTGCCAGCATTTTACGACCGACACTATCTGGAAACACCATATATTTT	CASILRPTLSGNTIYF
TRBV5-1	TRBD2	many	TRBJ2-7	TGTGCCAGCAGCCCGGGACTAACCTACGAGCAGTACTTC	CASSPGLTYEQYF
TRBV11-2	-	few	TRBJ2-5	TGTGCCAGCAGCTTCGCGTGGGGAGAGACCCAGTACTTC	CASSFAWGETQYF
TRBV6-5	-	-	TRBJ1-2	TGTGCCAGCAGTTACTCGACGCTGTTTAACTATGGCTACACCTTC	CASSYSTLFNYGYTF
TRBV19	-	-	TRBJ2-3	TGTGCCAGTAGTATACCCAGGGCGCAAGATACGCAGTATTTT	CASSIPRAQDTQYF
TRBV28	-	-	TRBJ2-1	TGTGCCAGCAGTTTAAATAGGTACGGGTTTAAATCCAATGAGCAGTTCTTC	CASSLNRYGFKSNEQFF
TRBV19	TRBD2	few	TRBJ2-1	TGTGCCAGTAGTTTTCGCGGGACTAGCGGAAACTACAATGAGCAGTTCTTC	CASSFRGTSGNYNEQFF
TRBV28	-	many	TRBJ1-2	TGTGCCAGCAGTTTAGCAGGTTCCTATGGCTACACCTTC	CASSLAGSYGYTF
TRBV20-1	TRBD2	few	TRBJ2-7	TGCAGTGCCTTGAGGACTAGCGGGGGGGCCATTACCGAGCAGTACTTC	CSALRTSGGAITEQYF
TRBV11-2	-	many	TRBJ2-2	TGTGCCAGCAGCTCAAAGACACGGAACACCGGGGAGCTGTTTTTT	CASSSKTRNTGELFF
TRBV15	-	-	TRBJ2-7	TGTGCCACCAGCAGAGATCCTTCGGGGGCGTTGGCCTACGAGCAGTACTTC	CATSRDPSGALAYEQYF
TRBV5-1	-	many	TRBJ1-2	TGCGCCAGCAGCTTGGAGGCAGGGACGTCGGGCTACACCTTC	CASSLEAGTSGYTF
TRBV10-3	TRBD1	-	TRBJ2-7	TGTGCCACAGCCGGGACAGGGGGCAACGAGCAGTACTTC	CATAGTGGNEQYF
TRBV10-3	-	-	TRBJ2-7	TGTGCCATCAGTGAACCTGGGGGCGAGCAGTACTTC	CAISEPGGEQYF
TRBV12-3/TRBV12-4	-	-	TRBJ2-4	TGTGCCAGCAGTTTCATCGACAGATCGGGCATTCAGTACTTC	CASSFIDRSGIQYF
TRBV28	-	few	TRBJ1-1	TGTGCCACCATGACTCAACAGAACACTGAAGCTTTCTTT	CATMTQQNTEAFF